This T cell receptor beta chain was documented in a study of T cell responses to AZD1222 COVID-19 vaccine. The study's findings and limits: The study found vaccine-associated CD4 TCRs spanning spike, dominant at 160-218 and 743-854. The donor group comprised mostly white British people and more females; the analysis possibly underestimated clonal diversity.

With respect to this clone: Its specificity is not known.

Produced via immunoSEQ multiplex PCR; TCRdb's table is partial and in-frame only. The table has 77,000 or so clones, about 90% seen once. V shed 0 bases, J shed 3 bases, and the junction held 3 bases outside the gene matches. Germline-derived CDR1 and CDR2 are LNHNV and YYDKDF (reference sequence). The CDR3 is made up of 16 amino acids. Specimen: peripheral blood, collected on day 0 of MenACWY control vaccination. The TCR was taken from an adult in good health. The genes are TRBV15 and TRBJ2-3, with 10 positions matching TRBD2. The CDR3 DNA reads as TGTGCCACCAGCAGAGATCTAGCGGGAGTAACAGATACGCAGTATTTT. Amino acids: CATSRDLAGVTDTQYF.